Presented here are 16 T cell receptor beta chains from one specimen sequenced in a study of shared clonotypes between healthy human individuals. This table comes from immunoSEQ multiplex PCR, and its TCRdb copy is limited to in-frame clones, with some not included. The sample consists of 300,000 or so clones, less than 85% of them appearing once. Sequencing was done on a sample of memory CD4+ T cells sorted from blood. The subset denotes: CD45RA-negative fraction. The receptors derive from a man aged 30 to 39 in good health.

The chain employs TRBV19 and TRBJ1-2; TRBD1 might be the D (5 bases). V shed 5 bases and J shed 1 base, with 11 bases lying between them. CDR3 length: 14 residues. CDR1 is LNHDA, CDR2 SQIVND, per germline (reference sequence). Here the CDR3 DNA reads TGTGCCAGTAGTGAAATTGGGGGTAACTATGGCTACACCTTC. Amino acid sequence: CASSEIGGNYGYTF.

The chain joins TRBV5-1 to TRBJ2-2; D not certain. Germline CDR1 SGHRS, CDR2 YFSETQ. V lost 4 bases to trimming and J lost 7 bases, with 11 bases between them. The CDR3 contains 13 residues. CDR3 sequence reads: CASSPDVLGELFF. CDR3 DNA: TGCGCCAGCAGCCCTGATGTACTCGGGGAGCTGTTTTTT.

This clone has a count of ten or more. The V call is TRBV14, the J call TRBJ2-7, with 8 bases fitting TRBD2. Germline V gene data show CDR1 as SGHDN and CDR2 as FVKESK. The CDR3 spans 13 residues. V lost 4 bases, J lost 6 bases, and 5 bases stayed unmatched. For the CDR3, the DNA is TGTGCCAGCAGCCCGGGAGGGGTCAGCGAGCAGTACTTC. Its protein product is CASSPGGVSEQYF.

The rearrangement links TRBV2 to TRBJ2-3; D gene ambiguous. CDR3 length equals 13 residues. Between the trimmed V and J ends, which lost 7 bases and 3 bases, there was a span of 11 bases. The germline V gene has CDR1 SNHLY and CDR2 FYNNEI. The CDR3 here is CASTLWGTDTQYF. As DNA, the CDR3 is TGTGCCAGCACCCTTTGGGGTACAGATACGCAGTATTTT.

The rearrangement links TRBV15 to TRBJ2-1; possibly TRBD1 for D (6 bases). CDR1 is LNHNV and CDR2 is YYDKDF in the germline V gene (reference sequence). The V end was cut by 0 bases, the J end by 4 bases, with 10 bases between. The CDR3 runs to 15 residues. As DNA, the CDR3 is TGTGCCACCAGCAGAGACCCTACAGGGTACAATGAGCAGTTCTTC. Translation: CATSRDPTGYNEQFF.

This chain uses TRBV7-2 with TRBJ2-1; D gene ambiguous. Trimming removed 5 bases from V and 8 bases from J, with 10 bases in between. Per germline, CDR1 SGHTA and CDR2 FQGNSA. This CDR3 has 12 residues. The CDR3, as DNA: TGTGCCAGCAGCCTACCTTGGGATGAGCAGTTCTTC. Amino acids: CASSLPWDEQFF.

This clone has a handful of counts. The chain joins TRBV5-4 to TRBJ2-6, with D perhaps matching TRBD2 (6 bases). Trimming took 7 bases from V and 3 from J, leaving 23 bases between them. Germline CDR1 is SGHNT and CDR2 is YYREEE (reference sequence). This CDR3 is 18 amino acids long. In nucleotides, the CDR3 is TGTGCCAGCTCCCCGGCCCGGGGCCTGGGAGGTGGGGCCAACGTCCTGACTTTC. This encodes CASSPARGLGGGANVLTF.

The chain combines TRBV28 with TRBJ2-6; no clear D. Trimming removed 6 bases at V and 2 bases at J, with 5 bases between. Germline CDR1 and CDR2: MDHEN and SYDVKM. The CDR3 runs to 13 residues. In DNA form, the CDR3 reads TGTGCCAGCAGGCTAACTGGGGCCAACGTCCTGACTTTC. It is translated as CASRLTGANVLTF. Based on the CDR3 plus reference TRBV28 and TRBJ2-6, the full variable domain is DVKVTQSSRYLVKRTGEKVFLECVQDMDHENMFWYRQDPGLGLRLIYFSYDVKMKEKGDIPEGYSVSREKKERFSLILESASTNQTSMYLCASRLTGANVLTFGAGSRLTVL.

There are many counts of this clone. The chain recombines TRBV28 with TRBJ2-7; TRBD1 is a possible D gene (6 bases). Germline values: CDR1 MDHEN, CDR2 SYDVKM. V was cut by 3 bases and J by 3 bases, with 12 bases left in between. This CDR3 is built from 14 residues. The CDR3 loop reads CASSFRRQVYEQYF. In DNA, the CDR3 is TGTGCCAGCAGTTTTCGGCGACAGGTCTACGAGCAGTACTTC.

The chain uses TRBV5-4 and TRBJ2-2, with 7 nucleotides matching TRBD2. The germline CDR1 and CDR2 sequences are SGHNT and YYREEE (reference sequence). The junction had 5 bases not matched to a gene; V was cut back by 2 bases and J by 1 base. This CDR3 spans 16 amino acids. As DNA, the CDR3 is TGTGCCAGCAGCTTCGGCGGGAGAGGGAACACCGGGGAGCTGTTTTTT. Protein: CASSFGGRGNTGELFF.

The chain recombines TRBV30 with TRBJ1-6; D is ambiguous. Trimming pared 6 bases from V and 0 bases from J, leaving 12 bases between. This CDR3 comprises 15 residues. Germline V CDR1 and CDR2: GTSNPN, SVGIG (reference sequence). This CDR3 is CACLNKNSYNSPLHF. The DNA for the CDR3 is TGTGCCTGCCTGAACAAAAACTCCTATAATTCACCCCTCCACTTT.

V and J are TRBV5-5 and TRBJ2-4; D is unclear. Between the trimmed V and J ends, which lost 1 base and 0 bases, there was a span of 14 bases. The CDR3 covers 17 residues. CDR1 and CDR2 (germline): SGHKS, YYEKEE (reference sequence). Here the CDR3 DNA reads TGTGCCAGCAGCTTGTACTTAAAGGCAATAGCCAAAAACATTCAGTACTTC. This codes for CASSLYLKAIAKNIQYF. The variable domain in full, with the rest retrieved from reference TRBV5-5 and TRBJ2-4, is DAGVTQSPTHLIKTRGQQVTLRCSPISGHKSVSWYQQVLGQGPQFIFQYYEKEERGRGNFPDRFSARQFPNYSSELNVNALLLGDSALYLCASSLYLKAIAKNIQYFGAGTRLSVL.

The chain employs TRBV16 and TRBJ1-5; D uncertain. V lost 3 bases and J 0 bases, leaving 6 bases between the germline ends. Germline V gene sequence: CDR1 KGHSY, CDR2 FQNENV. The CDR3 has 14 residues. CDR3 residues: CASSQGHSNQPQHF. CDR3 bases: TGTGCCAGCAGCCAGGGCCATAGCAATCAGCCCCAGCATTTT.

A few counts support this clone. This sequence joins TRBV4-2 and TRBJ2-1; 7 bases are a match to TRBD2. J lost 3 bases, V lost 0 bases, and 5 bases had no gene match. The CDR3 is 16 amino acids. Germline CDR1 reads LGHNA; CDR2 reads YNFKEQ. In nucleotides, the CDR3 is TGTGCCAGCAGCCAAGACAGAGCGGGAAGCTACAATGAGCAGTTCTTC. Protein: CASSQDRAGSYNEQFF.

This sequence joins TRBV11-3 and TRBJ2-1; D may correspond to TRBD1 or TRBD2 (7 bases each). This CDR3 spans 16 amino acids. V lost 5 bases to trimming and J lost 0 bases, with 14 bases between them. From germline, CDR1 is SGHNT and CDR2 YENEEA. The CDR3: CASSQGGRFSYNEQFF. CDR3 in DNA: TGTGCCAGCAGCCAGGGGGGGCGTTTCTCCTACAATGAGCAGTTCTTC. The whole variable domain, remainder taken from reference TRBV11-3 and TRBJ2-1, is EAGVVQSPRYKIIEKKQPVAFWCNPISGHNTLYWYLQNLGQGPELLIRYENEEAVDDSQLPKDRFSAERLKGVDSTLKIQPAELGDSAVYLCASSQGGRFSYNEQFFGPGTRLTVL.

The chain recombines TRBV6-5 with TRBJ1-1; 9 nucleotides agree with TRBD1. The CDR3 totals 15 residues. J gave up 4 bases and V 2 bases, and 5 bases lay outside the gene matches. Germline CDR1 MNHEY, CDR2 SVGAGI. CDR3 bases: TGTGCCAGCAGTTACGGGACAGGGCGGGGCACTGAAGCTTTCTTT. Amino acid sequence: CASSYGTGRGTEAFF.